Detailed here is one TCR beta chain. Its antigen is not identified. Method: immunoSEQ multiplex PCR; TCRdb's copy keeps in-frame clones and lacks some. The repertoire holds 2 million to 3 million clones, with more than 80% as singletons. The entry originates in a study of shared clonotypes between healthy human individuals. Points from the study as a whole: Of the naive CD4 clonotypes, around 4.7% were shared across several donors.

This sequence was found in a man in his late teens or twenties in good health. The sample was naive CD4+ T cells sorted from blood. Subset in this sample: CD45RA+ positively selected.

The CDR3: CASSIGGGKNNEQFF. CDR3 DNA sequence: TGTGCCAGTAGTATAGGAGGTGGAAAAAACAATGAGCAGTTCTTC. This rearrangement joins TRBV19 to TRBJ2-1, with D unresolved. CDR3 size: 15 residues. The germline V gene encodes CDR1 LNHDA and CDR2 SQIVND (reference sequence). Between the trimmed V and J ends, which lost 1 base and 5 bases, there was a span of 12 bases.